This entry features one T cell receptor (beta chain) sequence. The repertoire was sequenced with immunoSEQ multiplex PCR; TCRdb's copy has only in-frame clones and lacks some. The repertoire has under 85,000 clones, about 80% of them found once; the top ten carry more than 10%. The data stem from a study of blood T cell repertoires in COVID-19. The CDR3 consists of 16 residues. V was pared by 0 bases and J by 7 bases, with 2 bases of the junction left unmatched. CDR1 and CDR2 from the germline V gene are MNHEY and SVGAGI. The sample consisted of peripheral blood. The rearrangement uses TRBV6-5 and TRBJ2-1; the match to TRBD2 covers 14 bases. The receptor comes from a man aged 50 to 59 with COVID-19, enrolled during active disease. The CDR3 spells CASSYSRLAGGNEQFF. CDR3 coding DNA: TGTGCCAGCAGTTACTCGAGACTAGCGGGGGGGAATGAGCAGTTCTTC.